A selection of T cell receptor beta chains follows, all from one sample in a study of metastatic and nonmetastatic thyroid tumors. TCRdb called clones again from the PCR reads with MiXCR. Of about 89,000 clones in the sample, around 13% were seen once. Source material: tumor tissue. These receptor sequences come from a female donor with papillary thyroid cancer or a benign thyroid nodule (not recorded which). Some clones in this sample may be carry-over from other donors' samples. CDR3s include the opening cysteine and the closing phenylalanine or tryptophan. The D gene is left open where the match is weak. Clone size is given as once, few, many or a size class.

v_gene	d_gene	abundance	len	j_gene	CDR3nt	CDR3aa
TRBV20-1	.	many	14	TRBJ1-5	TGCAGTGCTAGTGGGGGACGGAGCAATCAGCCCCAGCATTTT	CSASGGRSNQPQHF
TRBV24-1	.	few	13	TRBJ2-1	TGTGCCACCAGTGGGTCTACATCAAATGAGCAGTTCTTC	CATSGSTSNEQFF
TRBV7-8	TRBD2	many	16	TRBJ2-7	TGTGCCAGCAGCCCAACCCCGGGACTAGCCGCCTACGAGCAGTACTTC	CASSPTPGLAAYEQYF
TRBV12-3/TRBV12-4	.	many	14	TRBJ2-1	TGTGCCAGCTCGGGGGGCGGTCTTGGGGATGAGCAGTTCTTC	CASSGGGLGDEQFF
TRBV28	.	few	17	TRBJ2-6	TGTGCCAGCAGTTTAGGGGGTTCCCTCTCTGGTGCCAACTTCCTGACTTTC	CASSLGGSLSGANFLTF
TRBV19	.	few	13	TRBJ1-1	TGTGCCAGTATTGTCACAGGTAACACTGAAGCTTTCTTT	CASIVTGNTEAFF
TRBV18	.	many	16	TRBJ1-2	TGTGCCAGCTCACCACCTTCCGGGGGGCGATTGGATGGCTACACCTTC	CASSPPSGGRLDGYTF
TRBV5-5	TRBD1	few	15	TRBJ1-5	TGTGCCATCAGCTTAAACAGGGGAAGCAATCATCCTCAGCATTTT	CAISLNRGSNHPQHF
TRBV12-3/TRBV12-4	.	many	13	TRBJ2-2	TGTGCCAGCAGTTATTTCAACACCGGGGAGCTGTTTTTT	CASSYFNTGELFF
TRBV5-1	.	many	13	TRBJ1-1	TGCGCCAGCAGCTTGGAAAGGAACACTGAAGCTTTCTTT	CASSLERNTEAFF
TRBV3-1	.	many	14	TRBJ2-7	TGTGCCAGCACCTCTACTATAAGCTCCTACGAGCAGTACTTC	CASTSTISSYEQYF